The T cell receptor (beta chain) described here comes from a study of shared clonotypes between healthy human individuals. Sequenced by immunoSEQ multiplex PCR; TCRdb stores in-frame clones only, minus some. The table has some 1.5 million clones, roughly 97% seen once. General study findings and limits: About 5% of naive CD4 clonotypes were common to several donors. It was the few donors that limited the genetic and exposure-history diversity represented. The study found lower generation probabilities in non-shared clonotypes than in those shared by all four donors.

About this clone: Its antigen is undetermined.

Per the germline V gene, CDR1 is SGHTA and CDR2 is FQGNSA. J was trimmed by 7 bases and V by 4 bases; bases with no gene match: 7. The CDR3 spans 15 residues. Material: naive CD4+ T cells sorted from blood. Subset reported: CD45RA+ positively selected. This chain links TRBV7-2 with TRBJ2-2; TRBD2 aligns across 9 bases. This clonotype was obtained from a man under 40 in good health. The CDR3 coding sequence is TGTGCCAGCAGCTCCGTGGGTAGCGGGGGCGGGGAGCTGTTTTTT. Its protein is CASSSVGSGGGELFF.